This T cell receptor (beta chain) was identified in a study of vaccination and CD4 T cells after COVID-19. Whole-study context: Convalescents were six males and four females, two of them Hispanic. Subjects got two shots of BNT162b2 or mRNA-1273 vaccine. Whole-study findings and limits: Spike mono-reactivity held for 304 of 307 vaccine-specific clones in convalescent patients.

The study sequenced cultured CD4+ T cell DNA using the Oncomine TCR Beta short-read assay. TCRdb used MiXCR to reprocess the PCR reads, holding one entry per CDR3 protein. In the table there are some 13,000 distinct CDR3 sequences, around 40% of which are singletons. This clonotype was seen only a few times. Its antigen remains unknown. This sample's treatment: approximately 10-day PBMC culture with coronavirus spike peptide pools or control peptides (ViraFEST assay). ViraFEST grew antigen-specific T cells using peptide pools, then sequenced TCRs. CDR3 length equals 16 residues. Germline CDR1 and CDR2: DFQATT and SNEGSKA (reference sequence). The V and J ends lost 1 base and 0 bases respectively, with 10 bases between them.

This sample comprised CD4+ T cells from blood, cultured in vitro, obtained before SARS-CoV-2 vaccination. The receptor was isolated from a human donor who had recovered from COVID-19. The chain recombines TRBV20-1 with TRBJ1-6; the D is unclear. The CDR3 region is CSARGVASSYNSPLHF. The CDR3 region has the DNA TGCAGTGCTAGAGGGGTCGCGAGCTCCTATAATTCACCCCTCCACTTT.